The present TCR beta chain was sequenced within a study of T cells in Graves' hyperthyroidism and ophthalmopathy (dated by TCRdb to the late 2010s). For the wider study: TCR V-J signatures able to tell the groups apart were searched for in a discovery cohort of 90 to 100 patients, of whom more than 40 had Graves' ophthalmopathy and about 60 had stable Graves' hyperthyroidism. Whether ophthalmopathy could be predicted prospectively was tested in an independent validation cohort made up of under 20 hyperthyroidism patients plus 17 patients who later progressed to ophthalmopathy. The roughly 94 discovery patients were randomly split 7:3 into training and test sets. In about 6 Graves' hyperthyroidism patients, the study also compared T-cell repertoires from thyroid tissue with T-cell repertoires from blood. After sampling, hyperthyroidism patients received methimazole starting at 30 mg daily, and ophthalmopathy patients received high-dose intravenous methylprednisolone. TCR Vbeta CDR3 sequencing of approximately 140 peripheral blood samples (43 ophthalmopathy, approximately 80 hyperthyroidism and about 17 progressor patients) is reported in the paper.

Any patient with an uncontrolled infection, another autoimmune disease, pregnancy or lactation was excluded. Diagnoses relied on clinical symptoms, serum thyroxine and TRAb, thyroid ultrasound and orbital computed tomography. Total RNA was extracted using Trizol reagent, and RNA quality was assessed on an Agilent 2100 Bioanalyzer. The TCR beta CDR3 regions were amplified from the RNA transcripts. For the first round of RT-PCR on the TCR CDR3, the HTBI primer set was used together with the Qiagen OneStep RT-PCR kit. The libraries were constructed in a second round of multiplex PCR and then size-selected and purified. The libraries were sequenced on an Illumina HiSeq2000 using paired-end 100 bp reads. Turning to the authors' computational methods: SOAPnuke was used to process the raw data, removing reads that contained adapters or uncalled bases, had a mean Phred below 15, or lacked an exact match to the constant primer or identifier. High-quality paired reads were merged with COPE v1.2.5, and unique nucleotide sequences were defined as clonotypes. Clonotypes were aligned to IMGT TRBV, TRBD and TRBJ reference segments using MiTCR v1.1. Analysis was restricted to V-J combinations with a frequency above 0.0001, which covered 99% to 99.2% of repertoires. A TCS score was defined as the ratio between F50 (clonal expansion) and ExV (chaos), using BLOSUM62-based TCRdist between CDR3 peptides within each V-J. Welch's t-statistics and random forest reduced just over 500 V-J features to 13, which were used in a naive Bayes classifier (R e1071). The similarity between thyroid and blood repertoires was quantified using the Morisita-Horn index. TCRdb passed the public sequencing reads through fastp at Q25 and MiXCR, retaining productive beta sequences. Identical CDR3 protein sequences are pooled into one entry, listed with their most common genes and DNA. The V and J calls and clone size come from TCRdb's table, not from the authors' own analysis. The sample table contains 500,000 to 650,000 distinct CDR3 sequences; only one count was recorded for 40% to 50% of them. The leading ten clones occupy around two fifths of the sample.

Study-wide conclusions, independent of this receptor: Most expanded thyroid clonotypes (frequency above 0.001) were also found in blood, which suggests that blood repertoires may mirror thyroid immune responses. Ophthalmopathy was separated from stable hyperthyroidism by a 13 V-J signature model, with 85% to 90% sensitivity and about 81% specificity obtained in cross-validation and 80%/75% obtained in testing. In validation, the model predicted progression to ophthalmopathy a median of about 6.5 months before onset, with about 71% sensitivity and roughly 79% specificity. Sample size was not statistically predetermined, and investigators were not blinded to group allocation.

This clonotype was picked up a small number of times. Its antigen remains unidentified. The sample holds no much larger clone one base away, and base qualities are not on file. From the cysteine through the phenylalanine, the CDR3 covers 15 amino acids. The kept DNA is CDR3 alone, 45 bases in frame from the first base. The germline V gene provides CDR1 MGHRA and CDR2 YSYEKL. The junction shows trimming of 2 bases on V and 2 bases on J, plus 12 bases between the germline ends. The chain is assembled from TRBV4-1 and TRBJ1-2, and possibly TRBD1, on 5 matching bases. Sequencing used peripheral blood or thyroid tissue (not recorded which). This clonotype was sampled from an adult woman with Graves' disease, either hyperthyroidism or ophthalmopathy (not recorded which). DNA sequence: TGCGCCAGCAGCCAATCCGGGACTGGGAACTATGGCTACACCTTC. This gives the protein CASSQSGTGNYGYTF.